This TCR beta chain originates from a study of T cell repertoires in cytomegalovirus infection (dated by TCRdb to 2018 to 2020). Context from the whole study: Donor HLA type was relevant to the analysis, because carriage of CMV infection together with the matching HLA type was indicated by public TCR beta signatures.

About this clonotype: It lacks a known antigen. Base qualities are missing; no much larger clone stands one base away.

Summary of the overall study and its limitations: Cumulative frequency of public TCR beta family members discriminated carriers of CMV infection plus the relevant HLA type in this cohort and an independent 352-donor cohort. The ex vivo response was dominated by HLA-C-restricted CMV-specific TCR beta clonotypes, which also provided the single most frequent clonotype in two of eight donors.

CDR1 and CDR2 are drawn from the germline V gene: KGHSH, LQKENI. The CDR3, from cysteine to valine, totals 13 residues. The retained sequence is limited to the CDR3, 39 bases, with the frame set at the first base. Between the V and J ends, shortened by 6 bases and 3 bases respectively, the junction contains 12 bases. Instrument on record: Illumina HiSeq 1500. Through fastp at Q25 and MiXCR, TCRdb rebuilt clones from the public reads, retaining in-frame beta chains. CDR3 protein sequences are deduplicated, and each keeps its most common genes and DNA. The table for this sample lists around 490,000 distinct CDR3 sequences; more than 25% of them were counted only once. The ten largest make up approximately 13% of the sample.

This TCR derives from a human donor in good health (CMV status not recorded). Some clones in this sample may be carry-over from other donors' samples. The sample comprised PBMCs. The rearrangement combines TRBV18 with TRBJ2-7; confidence is insufficient to name the D gene. The CDR3 has the sequence CASSWNYLYEQYV. The sequenced DNA is TGTGCCAGCTCGTGGAATTACCTCTACGAGCAGTACGTC.